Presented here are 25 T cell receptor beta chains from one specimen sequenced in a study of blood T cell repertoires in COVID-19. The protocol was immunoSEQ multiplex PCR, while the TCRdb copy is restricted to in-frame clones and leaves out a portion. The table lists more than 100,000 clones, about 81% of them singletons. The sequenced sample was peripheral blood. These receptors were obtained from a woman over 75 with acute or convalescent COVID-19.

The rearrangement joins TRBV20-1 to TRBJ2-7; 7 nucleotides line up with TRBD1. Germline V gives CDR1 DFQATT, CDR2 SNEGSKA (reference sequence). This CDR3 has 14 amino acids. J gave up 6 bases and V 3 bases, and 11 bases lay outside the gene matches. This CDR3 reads CSASNPGGSGEQYF. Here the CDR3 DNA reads TGCAGTGCTAGTAACCCAGGGGGATCCGGCGAGCAGTACTTC.

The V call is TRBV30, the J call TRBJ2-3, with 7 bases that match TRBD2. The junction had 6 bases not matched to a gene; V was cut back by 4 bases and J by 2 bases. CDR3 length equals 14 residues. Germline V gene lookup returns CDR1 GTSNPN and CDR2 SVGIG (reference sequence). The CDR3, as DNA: TGTGCCTGGAATAAGGGGACTAACACAGATACGCAGTATTTT. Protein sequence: CAWNKGTNTDTQYF.

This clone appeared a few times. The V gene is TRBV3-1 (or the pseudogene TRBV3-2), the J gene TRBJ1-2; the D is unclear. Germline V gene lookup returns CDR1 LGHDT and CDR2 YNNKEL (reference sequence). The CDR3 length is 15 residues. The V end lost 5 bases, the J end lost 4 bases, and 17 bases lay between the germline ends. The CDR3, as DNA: TGTGCCAGCAGCTATACCCCCGGGTATGGCTATGGCTACACCTTC. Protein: CASSYTPGYGYGYTF.

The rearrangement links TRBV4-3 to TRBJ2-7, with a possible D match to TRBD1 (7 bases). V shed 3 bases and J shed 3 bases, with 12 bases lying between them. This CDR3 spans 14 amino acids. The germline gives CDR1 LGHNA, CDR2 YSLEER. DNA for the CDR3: TGCGCCAGCAGCCACGCGGGACAGATCTACGAGCAGTACTTC. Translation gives CASSHAGQIYEQYF.

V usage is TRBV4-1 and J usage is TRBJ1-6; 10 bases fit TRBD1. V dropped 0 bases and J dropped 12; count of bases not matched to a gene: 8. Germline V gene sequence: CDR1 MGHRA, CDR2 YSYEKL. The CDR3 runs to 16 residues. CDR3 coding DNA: TGCGCCAGCAGCCAAGATCCGGGACAGGGGTTTCAACCCCTCCACTTT. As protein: CASSQDPGQGFQPLHF.

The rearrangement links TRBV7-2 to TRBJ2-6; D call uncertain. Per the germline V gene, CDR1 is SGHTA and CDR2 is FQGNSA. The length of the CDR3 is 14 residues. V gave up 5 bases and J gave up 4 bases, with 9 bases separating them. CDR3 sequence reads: CASSIPGGANVLTF. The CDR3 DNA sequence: TGTGCCAGCAGCATCCCCGGGGGGGCCAACGTCCTGACTTTC. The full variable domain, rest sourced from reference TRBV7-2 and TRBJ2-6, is GAGVSQSPSNKVTEKGKDVELRCDPISGHTALYWYRQSLGQGLEFLIYFQGNSAPDKSGLPSDRFSAERTGGSVSTLTIQRTQQEDSAVYLCASSIPGGANVLTFGAGSRLTVL.

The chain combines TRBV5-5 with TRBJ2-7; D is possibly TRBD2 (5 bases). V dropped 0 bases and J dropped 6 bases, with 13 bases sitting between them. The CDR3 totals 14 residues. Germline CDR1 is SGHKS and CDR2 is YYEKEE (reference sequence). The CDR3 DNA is TGTGCCAGCAGCTTGGCAACGGGGATCGGCGAGCAGTACTTC. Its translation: CASSLATGIGEQYF.

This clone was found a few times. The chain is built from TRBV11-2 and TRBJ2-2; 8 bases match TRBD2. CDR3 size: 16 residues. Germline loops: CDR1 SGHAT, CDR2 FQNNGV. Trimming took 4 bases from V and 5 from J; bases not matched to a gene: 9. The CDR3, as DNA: TGTGCCAGCAGCTGGGCCCGGACTAGCAGAACCGGGGAGCTGTTTTTT. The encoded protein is CASSWARTSRTGELFF.

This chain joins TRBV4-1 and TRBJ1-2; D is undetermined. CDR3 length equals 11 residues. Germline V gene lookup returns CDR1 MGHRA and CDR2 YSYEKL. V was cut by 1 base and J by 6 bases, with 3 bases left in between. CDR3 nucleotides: TGCGCCAGCAGCCAAGGCGATGGCTACACCTTC. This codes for CASSQGDGYTF.

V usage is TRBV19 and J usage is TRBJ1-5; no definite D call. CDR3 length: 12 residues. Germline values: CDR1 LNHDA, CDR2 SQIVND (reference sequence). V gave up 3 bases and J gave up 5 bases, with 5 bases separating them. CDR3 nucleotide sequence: TGTGCCAGTAGTATCAGTGATCAGCCCCAGCATTTT. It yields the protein CASSISDQPQHF.

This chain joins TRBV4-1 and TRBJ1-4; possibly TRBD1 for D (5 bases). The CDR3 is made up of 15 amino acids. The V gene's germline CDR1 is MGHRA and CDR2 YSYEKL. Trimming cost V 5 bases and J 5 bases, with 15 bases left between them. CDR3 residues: CASSEAGTVNEKLFF. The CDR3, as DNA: TGCGCCAGCAGCGAAGCCGGGACTGTGAATGAAAAACTGTTTTTT.

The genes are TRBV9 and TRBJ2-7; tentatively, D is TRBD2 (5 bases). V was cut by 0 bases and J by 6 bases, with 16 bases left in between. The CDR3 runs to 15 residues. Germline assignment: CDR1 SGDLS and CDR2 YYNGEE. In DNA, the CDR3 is TGTGCCAGCAGCGTAGGGGGTGGGAGTTTAGGCGAGCAGTACTTC. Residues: CASSVGGGSLGEQYF.

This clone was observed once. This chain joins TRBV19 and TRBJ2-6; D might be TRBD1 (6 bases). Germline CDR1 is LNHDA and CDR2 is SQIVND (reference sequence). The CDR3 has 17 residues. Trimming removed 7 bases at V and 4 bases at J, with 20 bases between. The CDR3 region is CASNRGGRTLGANVLTF. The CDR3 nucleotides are TGTGCCAGTAATCGAGGGGGACGAACCCTCGGGGCCAACGTCCTGACTTTC.

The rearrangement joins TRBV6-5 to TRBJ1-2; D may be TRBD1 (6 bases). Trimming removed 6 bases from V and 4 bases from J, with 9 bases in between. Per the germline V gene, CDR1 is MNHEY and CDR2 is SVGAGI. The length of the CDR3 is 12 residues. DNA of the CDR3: TGTGCCAGCAGCGGGGACATCTATGGCTACACCTTC. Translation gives CASSGDIYGYTF.

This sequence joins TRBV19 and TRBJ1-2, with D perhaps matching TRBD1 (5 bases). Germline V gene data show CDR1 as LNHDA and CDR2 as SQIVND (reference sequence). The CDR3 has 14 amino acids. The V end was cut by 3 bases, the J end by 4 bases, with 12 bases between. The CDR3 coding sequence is TGTGCCAGTAGTATCGAGACAGTGGCCTATGGCTACACCTTC. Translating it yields CASSIETVAYGYTF.

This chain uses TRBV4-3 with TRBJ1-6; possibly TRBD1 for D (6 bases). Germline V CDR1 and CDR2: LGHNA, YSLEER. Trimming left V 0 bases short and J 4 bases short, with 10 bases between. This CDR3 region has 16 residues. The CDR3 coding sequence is TGCGCCAGCAGCCAAGATAGCCAGGGGTATAATTCACCCCTCCACTTT. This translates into CASSQDSQGYNSPLHF.

The CDR3 DNA follows: TGTGCCAGCAGTGACTCGAAGGCTAGCGGGTCAAAGACCCAGTACTTC. It encodes CASSDSKASGSKTQYF. V is TRBV6-4 and J is TRBJ2-5, with TRBD2 identical over 8 bases. Germline CDR1 is MRHNA and CDR2 is SNTAGT. V dropped 0 bases and J dropped 6; count of bases not matched to a gene: 9. The CDR3 spans 16 residues.

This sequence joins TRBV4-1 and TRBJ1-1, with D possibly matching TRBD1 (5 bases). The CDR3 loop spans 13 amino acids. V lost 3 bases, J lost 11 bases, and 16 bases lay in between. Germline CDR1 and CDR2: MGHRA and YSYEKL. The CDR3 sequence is CASSQALGGNAFF. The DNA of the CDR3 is TGCGCCAGCAGCCAGGCTCTCGGGGGGAACGCTTTCTTT.

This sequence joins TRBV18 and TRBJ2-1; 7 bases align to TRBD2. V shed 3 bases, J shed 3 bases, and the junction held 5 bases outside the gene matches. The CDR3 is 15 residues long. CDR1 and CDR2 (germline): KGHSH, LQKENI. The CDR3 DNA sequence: TGTGCCAGCTCACCCCGGACTAGTGACTACAATGAGCAGTTCTTC. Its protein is CASSPRTSDYNEQFF.

The DNA for the CDR3 is TGCGCCAGCAGCCAAGACCGGCGGCTTGGTGAGCAGTTCTTC. This gives the protein CASSQDRRLGEQFF. This sequence joins TRBV4-1 and TRBJ2-1; D gene unclear. Per the germline V gene, CDR1 is MGHRA and CDR2 is YSYEKL. The CDR3 consists of 14 residues. V was trimmed by 0 bases and J by 9 bases, leaving 12 bases between them.

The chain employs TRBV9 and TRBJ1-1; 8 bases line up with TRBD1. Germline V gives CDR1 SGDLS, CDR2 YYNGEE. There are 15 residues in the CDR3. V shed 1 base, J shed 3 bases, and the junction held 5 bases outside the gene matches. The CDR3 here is CASSVSADRDTEAFF. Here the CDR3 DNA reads TGTGCCAGCAGCGTATCAGCGGACAGGGACACTGAAGCTTTCTTT. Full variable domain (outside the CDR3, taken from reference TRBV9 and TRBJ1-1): DSGVTQTPKHLITATGQRVTLRCSPRSGDLSVYWYQQSLDQGLQFLIQYYNGEERAKGNILERFSAQQFPDLHSELNLSSLELGDSALYFCASSVSADRDTEAFFGQGTRLTVV.

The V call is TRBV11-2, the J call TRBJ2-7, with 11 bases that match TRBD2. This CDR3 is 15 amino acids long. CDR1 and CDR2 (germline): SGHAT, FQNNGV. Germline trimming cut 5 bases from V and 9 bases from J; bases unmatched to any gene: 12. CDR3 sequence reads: CASSRPTSGASLQYF. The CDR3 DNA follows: TGTGCCAGCAGCCGACCGACTAGCGGGGCCTCCTTGCAGTACTTC.

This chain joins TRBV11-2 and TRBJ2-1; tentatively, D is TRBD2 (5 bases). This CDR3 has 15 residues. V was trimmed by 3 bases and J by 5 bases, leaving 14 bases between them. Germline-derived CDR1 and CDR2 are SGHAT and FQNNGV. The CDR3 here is CASSFPSGANNEQFF. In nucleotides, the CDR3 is TGTGCCAGCAGCTTCCCGAGCGGAGCTAACAATGAGCAGTTCTTC.

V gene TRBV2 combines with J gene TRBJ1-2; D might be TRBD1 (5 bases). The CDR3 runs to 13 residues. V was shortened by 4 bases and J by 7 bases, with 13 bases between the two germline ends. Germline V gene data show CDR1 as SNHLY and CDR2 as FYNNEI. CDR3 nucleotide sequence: TGTGCCAGCAGTGTGCGGGGACGGGGTGGCTACACCTTC. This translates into CASSVRGRGGYTF.

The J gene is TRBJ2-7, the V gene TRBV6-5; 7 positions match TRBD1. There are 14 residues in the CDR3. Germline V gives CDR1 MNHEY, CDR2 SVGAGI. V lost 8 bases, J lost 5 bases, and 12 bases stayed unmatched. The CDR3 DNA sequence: TGTGCCAGCGAGACCCAACAGGGGACCCACGAGCAGTACTTC. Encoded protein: CASETQQGTHEQYF.